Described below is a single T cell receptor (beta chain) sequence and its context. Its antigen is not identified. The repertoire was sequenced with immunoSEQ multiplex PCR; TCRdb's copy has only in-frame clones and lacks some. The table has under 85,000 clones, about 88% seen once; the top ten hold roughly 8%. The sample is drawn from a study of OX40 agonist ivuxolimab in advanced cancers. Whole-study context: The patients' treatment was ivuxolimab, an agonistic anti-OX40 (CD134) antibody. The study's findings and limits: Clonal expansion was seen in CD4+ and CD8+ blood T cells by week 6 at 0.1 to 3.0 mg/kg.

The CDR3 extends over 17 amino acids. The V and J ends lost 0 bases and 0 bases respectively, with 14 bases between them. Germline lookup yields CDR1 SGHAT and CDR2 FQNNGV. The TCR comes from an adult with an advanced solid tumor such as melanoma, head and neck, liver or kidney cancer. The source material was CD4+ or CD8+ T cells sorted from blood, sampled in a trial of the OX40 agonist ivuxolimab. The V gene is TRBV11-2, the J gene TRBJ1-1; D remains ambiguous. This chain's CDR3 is CASSLESVRTLNTEAFF. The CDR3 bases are TGTGCCAGCAGCTTAGAAAGTGTAAGGACCCTGAACACTGAAGCTTTCTTT.